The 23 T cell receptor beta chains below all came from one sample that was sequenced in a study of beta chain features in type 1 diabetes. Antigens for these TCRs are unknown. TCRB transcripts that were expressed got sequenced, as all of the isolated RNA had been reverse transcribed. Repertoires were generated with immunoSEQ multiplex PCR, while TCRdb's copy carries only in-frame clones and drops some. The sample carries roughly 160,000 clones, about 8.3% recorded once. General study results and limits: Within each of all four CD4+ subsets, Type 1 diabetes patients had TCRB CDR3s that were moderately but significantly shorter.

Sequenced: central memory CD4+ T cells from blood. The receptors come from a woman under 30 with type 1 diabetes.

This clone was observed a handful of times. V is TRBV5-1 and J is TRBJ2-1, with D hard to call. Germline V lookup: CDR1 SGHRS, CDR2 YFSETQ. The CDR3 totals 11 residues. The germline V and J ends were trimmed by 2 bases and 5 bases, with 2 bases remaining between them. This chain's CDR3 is CASSFNNEQFF. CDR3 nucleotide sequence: TGCGCCAGCAGCTTTAACAATGAGCAGTTCTTC. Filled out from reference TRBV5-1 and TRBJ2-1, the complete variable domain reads KAGVTQTPRYLIKTRGQQVTLSCSPISGHRSVSWYQQTPGQGLQFLFEYFSETQRNKGNFPGRFSGRQFSNSRSEMNVSTLELGDSALYLCASSFNNEQFFGPGTRLTVL.

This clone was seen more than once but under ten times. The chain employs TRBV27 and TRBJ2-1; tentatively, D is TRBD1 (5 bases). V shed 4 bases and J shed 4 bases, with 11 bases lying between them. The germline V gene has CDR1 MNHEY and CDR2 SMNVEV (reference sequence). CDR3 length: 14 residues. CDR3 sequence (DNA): TGTGCCAGCAGTTCAGGGTTTAGGTACAATGAGCAGTTCTTC. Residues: CASSSGFRYNEQFF.

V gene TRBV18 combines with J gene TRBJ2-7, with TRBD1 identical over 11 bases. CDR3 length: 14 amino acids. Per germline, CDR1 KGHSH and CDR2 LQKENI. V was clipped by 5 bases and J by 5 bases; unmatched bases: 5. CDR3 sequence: CASSSGTGGDEQYF. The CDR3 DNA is TGTGCCAGCTCATCAGGGACAGGGGGGGACGAGCAGTACTTC.

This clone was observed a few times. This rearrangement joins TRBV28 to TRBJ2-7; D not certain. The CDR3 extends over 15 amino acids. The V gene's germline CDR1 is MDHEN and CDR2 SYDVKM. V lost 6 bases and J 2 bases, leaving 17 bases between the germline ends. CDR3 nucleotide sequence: TGTGCCAGCAGGACGGCACTATCTCCCGCCTACGAGCAGTACTTC. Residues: CASRTALSPAYEQYF.

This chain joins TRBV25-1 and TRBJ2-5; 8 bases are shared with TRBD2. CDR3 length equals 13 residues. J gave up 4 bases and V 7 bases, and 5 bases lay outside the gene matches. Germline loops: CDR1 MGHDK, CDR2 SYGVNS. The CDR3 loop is CASTHGGGETQYF. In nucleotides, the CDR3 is TGTGCCAGCACCCACGGGGGGGGAGAGACCCAGTACTTC.

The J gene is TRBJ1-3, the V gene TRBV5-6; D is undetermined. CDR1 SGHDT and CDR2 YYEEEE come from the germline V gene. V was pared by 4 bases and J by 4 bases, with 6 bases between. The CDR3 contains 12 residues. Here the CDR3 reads CASSLIGNTIYF. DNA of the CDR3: TGTGCCAGCAGCCTAATCGGAAACACCATATATTTT.

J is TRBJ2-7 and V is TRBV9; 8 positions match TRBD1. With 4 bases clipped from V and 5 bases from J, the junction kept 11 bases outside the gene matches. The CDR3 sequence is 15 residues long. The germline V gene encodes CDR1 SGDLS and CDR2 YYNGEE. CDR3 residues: CASSRGQGAHDEQYF. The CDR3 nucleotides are TGTGCCAGCAGCCGTGGACAGGGCGCTCACGACGAGCAGTACTTC.

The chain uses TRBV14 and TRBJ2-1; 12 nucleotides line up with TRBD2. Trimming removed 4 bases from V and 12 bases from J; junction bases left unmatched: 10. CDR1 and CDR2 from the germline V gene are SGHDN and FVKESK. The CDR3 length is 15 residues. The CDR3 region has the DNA TGTGCCAGCAGCCCTCGGACTAGCGGGGCTGGTGGGCAGTTCTTC. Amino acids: CASSPRTSGAGGQFF.

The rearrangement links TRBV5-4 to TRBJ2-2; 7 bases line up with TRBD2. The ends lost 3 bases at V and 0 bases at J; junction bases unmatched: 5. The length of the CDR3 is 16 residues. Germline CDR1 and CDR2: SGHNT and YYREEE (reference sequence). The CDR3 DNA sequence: TGTGCCAGCAGCTATTCTAGCGGAGCGAACACCGGGGAGCTGTTTTTT. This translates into CASSYSSGANTGELFF.

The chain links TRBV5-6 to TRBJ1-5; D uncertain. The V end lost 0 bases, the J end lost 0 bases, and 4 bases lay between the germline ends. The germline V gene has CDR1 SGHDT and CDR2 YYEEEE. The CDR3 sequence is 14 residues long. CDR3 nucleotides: TGTGCCAGCAGCTTGGGTTATAGCAATCAGCCCCAGCATTTT. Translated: CASSLGYSNQPQHF.

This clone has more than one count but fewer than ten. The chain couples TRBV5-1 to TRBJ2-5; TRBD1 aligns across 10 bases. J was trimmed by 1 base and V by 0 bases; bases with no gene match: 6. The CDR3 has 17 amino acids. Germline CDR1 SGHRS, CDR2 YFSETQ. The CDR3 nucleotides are TGCGCCAGCAGCTTGGGGGAAAGGACAGGGGGCCAAGAGACCCAGTACTTC. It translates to CASSLGERTGGQETQYF.

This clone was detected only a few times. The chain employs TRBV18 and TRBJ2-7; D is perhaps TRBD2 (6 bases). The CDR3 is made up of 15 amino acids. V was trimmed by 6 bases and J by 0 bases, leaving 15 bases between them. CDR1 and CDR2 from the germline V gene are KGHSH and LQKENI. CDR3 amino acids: CASSSRGGSSYEQYF. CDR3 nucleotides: TGTGCCAGCTCTAGCCGCGGAGGGAGCTCCTACGAGCAGTACTTC.

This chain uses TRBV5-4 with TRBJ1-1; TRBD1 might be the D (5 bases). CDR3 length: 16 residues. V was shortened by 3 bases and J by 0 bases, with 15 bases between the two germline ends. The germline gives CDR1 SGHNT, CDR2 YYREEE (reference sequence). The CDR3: CASSSLQTDMNTEAFF. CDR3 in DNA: TGTGCCAGCAGCTCCCTGCAGACAGACATGAACACTGAAGCTTTCTTT.

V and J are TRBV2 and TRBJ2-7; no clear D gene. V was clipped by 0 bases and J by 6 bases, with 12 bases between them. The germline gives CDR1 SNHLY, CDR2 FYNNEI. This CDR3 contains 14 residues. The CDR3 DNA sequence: TGTGCCAGCAGTGAAGCCCTAGGTGGTGGCGAGCAGTACTTC. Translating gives CASSEALGGGEQYF.

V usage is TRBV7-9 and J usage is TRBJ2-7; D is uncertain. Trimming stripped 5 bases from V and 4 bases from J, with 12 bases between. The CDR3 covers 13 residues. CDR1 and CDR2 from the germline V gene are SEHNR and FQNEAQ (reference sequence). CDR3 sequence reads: CASSHAGGYEQYF. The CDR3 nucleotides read TGTGCCAGCAGCCACGCTGGCGGTTACGAGCAGTACTTC.

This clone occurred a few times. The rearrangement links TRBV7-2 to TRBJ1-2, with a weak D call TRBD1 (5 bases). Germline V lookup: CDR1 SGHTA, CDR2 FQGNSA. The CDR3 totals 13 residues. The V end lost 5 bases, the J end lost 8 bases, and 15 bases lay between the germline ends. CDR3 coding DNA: TGTGCCAGCAGCCGGGGACTGAGCTTGGGCTACACCTTC. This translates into CASSRGLSLGYTF.

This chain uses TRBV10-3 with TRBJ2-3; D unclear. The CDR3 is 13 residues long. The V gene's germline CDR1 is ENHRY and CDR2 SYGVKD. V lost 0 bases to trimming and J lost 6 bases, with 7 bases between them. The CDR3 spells CAISESAADTQYF. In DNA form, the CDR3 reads TGTGCCATCAGTGAGTCAGCAGCGGATACGCAGTATTTT.

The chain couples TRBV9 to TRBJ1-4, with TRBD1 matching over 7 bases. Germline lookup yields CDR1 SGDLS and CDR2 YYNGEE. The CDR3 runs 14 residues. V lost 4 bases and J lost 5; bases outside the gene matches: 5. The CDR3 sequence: CASSPRQGNEKLFF. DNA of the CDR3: TGTGCCAGCAGCCCGAGACAGGGCAATGAAAAACTGTTTTTT.

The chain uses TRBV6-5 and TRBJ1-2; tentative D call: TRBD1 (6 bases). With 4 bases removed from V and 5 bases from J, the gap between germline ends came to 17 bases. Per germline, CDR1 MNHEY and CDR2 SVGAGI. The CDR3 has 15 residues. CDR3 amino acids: CASSSRTGIKYGYTF. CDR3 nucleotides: TGTGCCAGCAGTTCTCGTACAGGGATTAAGTATGGCTACACCTTC.

CDR3 loop: CASSLAGGLYGYTF. CDR3 in DNA: TGCGCCAGCAGCTTGGCCGGGGGGCTGTATGGCTACACCTTC. The V gene is TRBV5-1, the J gene TRBJ1-2, with D perhaps matching TRBD1 (6 bases). Between the trimmed V and J ends, which lost 0 bases and 5 bases, there was a span of 11 bases. The CDR3 loop spans 14 amino acids. Per the germline V gene, CDR1 is SGHRS and CDR2 is YFSETQ.

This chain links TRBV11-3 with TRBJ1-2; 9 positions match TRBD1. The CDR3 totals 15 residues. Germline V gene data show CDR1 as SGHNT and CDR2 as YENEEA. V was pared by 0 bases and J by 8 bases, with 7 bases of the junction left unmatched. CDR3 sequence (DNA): TGTGCCAGCAGCTTAGATTTCCGGGACAGGGTCGGCTACACCTTC. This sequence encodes CASSLDFRDRVGYTF.

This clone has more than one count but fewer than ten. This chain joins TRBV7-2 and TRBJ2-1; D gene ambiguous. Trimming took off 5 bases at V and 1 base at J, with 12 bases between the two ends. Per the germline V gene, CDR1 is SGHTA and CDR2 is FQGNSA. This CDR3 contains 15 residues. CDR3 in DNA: TGTGCCAGCAGCCTGTCCTCCCGTTCCTACAATGAGCAGTTCTTC. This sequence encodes CASSLSSRSYNEQFF.

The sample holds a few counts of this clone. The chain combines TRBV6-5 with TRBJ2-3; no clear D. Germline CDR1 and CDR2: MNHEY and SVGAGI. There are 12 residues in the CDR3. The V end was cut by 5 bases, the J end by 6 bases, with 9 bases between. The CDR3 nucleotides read TGTGCCAGCAGTCGGAGTTCGGATACGCAGTATTTT. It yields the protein CASSRSSDTQYF.